The clone carrying this T cell receptor (beta chain) was counted many times. What it binds is unknown. Regarding treatment: PENTA 11 planned treatment interruption arm or continuous ART arm. V lost 1 base to trimming and J lost 5 bases, with 12 bases between them. This CDR3 comprises 15 residues. This specimen comes from a study of HIV-infected children after antiretroviral therapy interruption. General observations from the study: By the end of treatment interruption, naive CD4+ clonality (Gini) increased.

Unique molecular identifiers were included in an RNA-based 3' RACE TCR library. TCRdb reprocessed the 3' RACE reads with MiXCR, giving one entry per CDR3 protein. The profile shows around 50,000 distinct CDR3 sequences, around 4.5% of them singletons. The clonotype comes from a pool of human donors with HIV. The chain recombines TRBV12-3 or TRBV12-4 with TRBJ1-5; no clear D. The sequencing here drew on CD45RA+ CD4+ T cells from PBMCs, pooled from several time points, taken from a donor given antiretroviral therapy, either interrupted or continuous. Subset described: naive CD4+ CD45RA+ CD45RO- T cells. The CDR3 here is CASSLGAPVYQPQHF. In DNA form, the CDR3 reads TGTGCCAGCAGTTTAGGGGCTCCGGTGTATCAGCCCCAGCATTTT.